Shown below are 6 T cell receptor beta chains from a single sample sequenced in a study of HIV-infected patients and healthy controls. The repertoire came from unfractionated whole blood and reflected all unsorted peripheral T cells. cDNA was made from 400 to 500 ng RNA using alpha and beta constant primers. Each of the alpha and beta chains got its own library through chain-specific third strand synthesis with indices. In TCRdb, the 5' RACE reads were re-called with MiXCR into one record per CDR3 protein. This sample has some 10,000 distinct CDR3 sequences, with about 9.4% found just once. The sequencing used blood, collected before antiretroviral therapy. All receptors come from an adult with HIV infection.

This clonotype was recorded many times. This CDR3 reads CASSLSAGADTQYF. The CDR3 bases are TGCGCCAGCAGCTTGTCGGCGGGGGCAGATACGCAGTATTTT. The chain employs TRBV5-1 and TRBJ2-3; TRBD2 agrees at 7 bases. Germline loops: CDR1 SGHRS, CDR2 YFSETQ. There are 14 residues in the CDR3. J gave up 4 bases and V 1 base, and 3 bases lay outside the gene matches.

This clonotype was counted at least ten times. The rearrangement uses TRBV29-1 and TRBJ2-1, with D possibly TRBD2 on 6 matching bases. This CDR3 has 14 residues. Per germline, CDR1 SQVTM and CDR2 ANQGSEA. V shed 5 bases and J shed 2 bases, with 13 bases lying between them. The chain's CDR3 is CSVRSSGAYNEQFF. Written as DNA, the CDR3 is TGCAGCGTTCGAAGCTCGGGGGCCTACAATGAGCAGTTCTTC.

This clonotype was seen many times. The rearrangement uses TRBV3-1 and TRBJ2-5, with D perhaps given as TRBD1 or TRBD2 (6 bases each). The CDR3 is 14 residues long. With 2 bases removed from V and 4 bases from J, the gap between germline ends came to 11 bases. Germline assignment: CDR1 LGHDT and CDR2 YNNKEL (reference sequence). CDR3 protein: CASSQPGAGETQYF. The CDR3 nucleotides are TGTGCCAGCAGCCAACCGGGGGCGGGAGAGACCCAGTACTTC.

The chain links TRBV7-3 to TRBJ2-7; the match to TRBD1 covers 9 bases. The germline gives CDR1 SGHTA, CDR2 FQGTGA. The V segment lost 5 bases and the J segment 7 bases; nucleotides outside the gene matches: 6. The CDR3 runs to 13 residues. CDR3 sequence: CASSRTTGGEQYF. The CDR3 DNA reads as TGTGCCAGCAGCCGAACGACAGGGGGTGAGCAGTACTTC.

By frequency in the sample, this clonotype is medium-sized. J is TRBJ2-6 and V is TRBV7-3; possible D gene TRBD1, 6 bases. CDR3 length: 18 amino acids. In germline, CDR1 is SGHTA, CDR2 FQGTGA. Trimming removed 1 base at V and 0 bases at J, with 13 bases between. The DNA for the CDR3 is TGTGCCAGCAGCTTAAGACAGGAGAAATTCTCTGGGGCCAACGTCCTGACTTTC. It specifies CASSLRQEKFSGANVLTF.

This clonotype showed up many times. V is TRBV24-1 and J is TRBJ2-2, with TRBD2 matching 12 bases. Germline lookup yields CDR1 KGHDR and CDR2 SFDVKD. The CDR3 runs to 18 residues. J gave up 5 bases and V 4 bases, and 10 bases lay outside the gene matches. The CDR3 here is CATSDPSRTSGETGELFF. In nucleotides, the CDR3 is TGTGCCACCAGTGACCCCTCTAGGACTAGCGGGGAGACCGGGGAGCTGTTTTTT.